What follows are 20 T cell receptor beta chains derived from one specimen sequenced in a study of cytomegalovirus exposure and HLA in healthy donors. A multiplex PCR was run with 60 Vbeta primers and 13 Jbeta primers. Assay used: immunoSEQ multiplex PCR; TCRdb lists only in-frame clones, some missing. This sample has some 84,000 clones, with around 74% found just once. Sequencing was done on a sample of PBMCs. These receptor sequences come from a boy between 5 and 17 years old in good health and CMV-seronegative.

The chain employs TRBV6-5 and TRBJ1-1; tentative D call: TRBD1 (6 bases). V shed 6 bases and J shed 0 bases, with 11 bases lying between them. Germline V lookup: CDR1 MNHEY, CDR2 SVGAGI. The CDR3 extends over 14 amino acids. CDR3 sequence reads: CASREQGLNTEAFF. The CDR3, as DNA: TGTGCCAGCAGGGAACAGGGATTGAACACTGAAGCTTTCTTT.

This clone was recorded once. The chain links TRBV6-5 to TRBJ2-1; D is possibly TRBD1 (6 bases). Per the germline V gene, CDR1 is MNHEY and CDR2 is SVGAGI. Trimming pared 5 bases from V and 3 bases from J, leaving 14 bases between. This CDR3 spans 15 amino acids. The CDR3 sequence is CASSTRTDGYNEQFF. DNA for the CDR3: TGTGCCAGCAGTACCAGGACAGATGGCTACAATGAGCAGTTCTTC.

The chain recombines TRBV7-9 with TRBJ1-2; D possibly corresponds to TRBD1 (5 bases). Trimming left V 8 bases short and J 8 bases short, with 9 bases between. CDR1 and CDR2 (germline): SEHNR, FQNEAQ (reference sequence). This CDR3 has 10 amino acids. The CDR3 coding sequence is TGTGCCAGCGGCGGGGGGGGCTACACCTTC. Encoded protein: CASGGGGYTF.

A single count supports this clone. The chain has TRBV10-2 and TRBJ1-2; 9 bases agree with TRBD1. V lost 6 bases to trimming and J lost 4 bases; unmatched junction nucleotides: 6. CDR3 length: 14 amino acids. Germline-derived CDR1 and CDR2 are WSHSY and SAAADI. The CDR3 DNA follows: TGCGCCAGCAGAGCCGGGACAGGGCGCTATGGCTACACCTTC. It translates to CASRAGTGRYGYTF.

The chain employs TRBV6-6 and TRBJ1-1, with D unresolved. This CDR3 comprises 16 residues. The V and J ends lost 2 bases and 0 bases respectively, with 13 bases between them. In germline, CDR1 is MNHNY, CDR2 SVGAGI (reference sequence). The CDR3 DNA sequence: TGTGCCAGCAGTTACAATCCCTCCACTATGAACACTGAAGCTTTCTTT. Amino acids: CASSYNPSTMNTEAFF.

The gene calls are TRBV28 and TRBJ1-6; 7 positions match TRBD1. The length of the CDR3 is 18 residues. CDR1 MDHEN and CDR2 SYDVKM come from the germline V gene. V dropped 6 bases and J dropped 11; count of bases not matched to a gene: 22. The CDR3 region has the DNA TGTGCCAGCAGCTCAGGACAGGCCATCACTCGGAGGATCCCACCCCTCCACTTT. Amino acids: CASSSGQAITRRIPPLHF.

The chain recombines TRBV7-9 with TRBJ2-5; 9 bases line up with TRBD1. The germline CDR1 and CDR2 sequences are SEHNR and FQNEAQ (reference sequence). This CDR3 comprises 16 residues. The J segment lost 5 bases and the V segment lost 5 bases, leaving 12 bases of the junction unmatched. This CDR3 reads CASSHTDRGRGETQYF. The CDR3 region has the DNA TGTGCCAGCAGCCATACGGACAGGGGAAGGGGGGAGACCCAGTACTTC.

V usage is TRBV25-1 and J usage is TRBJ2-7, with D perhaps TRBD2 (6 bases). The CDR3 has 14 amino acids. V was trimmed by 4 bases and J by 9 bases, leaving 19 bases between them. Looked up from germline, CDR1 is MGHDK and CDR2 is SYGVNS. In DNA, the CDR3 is TGTGCCAGCAGTGGACCGGGACTTCGTTCCTGGCAGTACTTC. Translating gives CASSGPGLRSWQYF.

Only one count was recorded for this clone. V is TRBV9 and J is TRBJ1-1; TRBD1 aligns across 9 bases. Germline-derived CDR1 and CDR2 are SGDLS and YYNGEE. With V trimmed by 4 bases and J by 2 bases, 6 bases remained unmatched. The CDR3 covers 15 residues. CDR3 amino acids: CASSPLDRGNTEAFF. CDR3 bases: TGTGCCAGCAGCCCACTGGACAGGGGTAACACTGAAGCTTTCTTT.

The CDR3 loop is CASSSTGAQETQYF. The CDR3 region has the DNA TGTGCCAGCAGCTCAACAGGGGCGCAAGAGACCCAGTACTTC. The chain uses TRBV11-3 and TRBJ2-5; 7 bases agree with TRBD1. Losses at the gene ends were 4 bases for V and 2 bases for J; bases not matched to a gene: 4. In germline, CDR1 is SGHNT, CDR2 YENEEA. The CDR3 has 14 amino acids. Complete variable domain (other parts from reference TRBV11-3 and TRBJ2-5): EAGVVQSPRYKIIEKKQPVAFWCNPISGHNTLYWYLQNLGQGPELLIRYENEEAVDDSQLPKDRFSAERLKGVDSTLKIQPAELGDSAVYLCASSSTGAQETQYFGPGTRLLVL.

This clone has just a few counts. DNA of the CDR3: TGTGCCAGCAGTGAACGGAGGGAGGGCTATGGCTACACCTTC. As protein: CASSERREGYGYTF. The rearrangement joins TRBV6-1 to TRBJ1-2; D gene ambiguous. Looked up from germline, CDR1 is MNHNS and CDR2 is SASEGT. The ends were cut back, 2 bases at V and 4 bases at J, with 11 bases in the middle. The CDR3 is made up of 14 amino acids.

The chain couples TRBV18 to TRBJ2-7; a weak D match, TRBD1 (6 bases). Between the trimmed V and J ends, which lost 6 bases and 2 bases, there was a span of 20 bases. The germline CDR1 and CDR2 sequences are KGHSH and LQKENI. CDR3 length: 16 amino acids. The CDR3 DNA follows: TGTGCCAGCTCGCCCGGGACACCGACGCTGGCCTACGAGCAGTACTTC. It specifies CASSPGTPTLAYEQYF.

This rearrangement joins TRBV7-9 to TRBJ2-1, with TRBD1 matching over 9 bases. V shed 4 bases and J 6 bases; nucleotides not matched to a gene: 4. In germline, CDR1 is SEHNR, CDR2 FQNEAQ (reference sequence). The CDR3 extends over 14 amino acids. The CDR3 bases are TGTGCCAGCAGCTCACAGGGGGCAGGCAATGAGCAGTTCTTC. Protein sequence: CASSSQGAGNEQFF.

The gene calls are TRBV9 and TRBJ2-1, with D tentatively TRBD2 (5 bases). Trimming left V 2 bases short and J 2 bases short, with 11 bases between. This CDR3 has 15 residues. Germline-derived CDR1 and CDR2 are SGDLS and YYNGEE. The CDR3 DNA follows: TGTGCCAGCAGCGTGGGGTCCGGGACCTACAATGAGCAGTTCTTC. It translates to CASSVGSGTYNEQFF.

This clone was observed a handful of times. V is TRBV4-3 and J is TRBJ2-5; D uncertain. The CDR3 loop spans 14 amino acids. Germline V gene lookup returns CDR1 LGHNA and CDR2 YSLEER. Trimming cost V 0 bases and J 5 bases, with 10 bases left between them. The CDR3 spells CASSQEISSETQYF. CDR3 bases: TGCGCCAGCAGCCAAGAAATCAGTTCTGAGACCCAGTACTTC.

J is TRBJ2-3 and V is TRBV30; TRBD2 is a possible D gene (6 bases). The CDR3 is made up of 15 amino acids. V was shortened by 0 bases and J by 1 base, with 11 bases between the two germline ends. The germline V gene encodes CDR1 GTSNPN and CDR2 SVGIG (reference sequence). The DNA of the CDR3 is TGTGCCTGGAGTGTACTGGGGGGTGGCACAGATACGCAGTATTTT. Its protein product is CAWSVLGGGTDTQYF.

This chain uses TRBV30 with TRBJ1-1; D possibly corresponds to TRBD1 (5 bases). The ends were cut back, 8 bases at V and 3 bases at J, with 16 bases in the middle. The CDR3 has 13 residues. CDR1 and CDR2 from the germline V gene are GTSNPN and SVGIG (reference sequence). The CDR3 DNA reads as TGTGCCCGAGGCGTGGGGGGGGACACTGAAGCTTTCTTT. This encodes CARGVGGDTEAFF.

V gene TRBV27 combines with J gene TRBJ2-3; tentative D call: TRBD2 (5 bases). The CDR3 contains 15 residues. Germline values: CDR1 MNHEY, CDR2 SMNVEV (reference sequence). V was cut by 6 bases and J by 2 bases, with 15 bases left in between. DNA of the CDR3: TGTGCCAGCAGAGTTCTAGCCTCAACCACAGATACGCAGTATTTT. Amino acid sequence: CASRVLASTTDTQYF.

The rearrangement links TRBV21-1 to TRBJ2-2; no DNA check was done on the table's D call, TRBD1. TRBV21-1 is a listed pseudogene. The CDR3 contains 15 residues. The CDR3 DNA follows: TGTGCCAGCAGCCAACGGACAGCGAACACCGGGGAGCTGTTTTTT. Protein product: CASSQRTANTGELFF.

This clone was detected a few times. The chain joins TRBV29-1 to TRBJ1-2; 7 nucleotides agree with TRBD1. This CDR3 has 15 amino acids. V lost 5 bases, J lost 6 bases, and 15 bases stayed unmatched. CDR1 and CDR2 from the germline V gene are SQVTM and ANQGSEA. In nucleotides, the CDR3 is TGCAGCGTTCTGCTGAAACTGACAGGGAGAGATGGCTACACCTTC. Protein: CSVLLKLTGRDGYTF.